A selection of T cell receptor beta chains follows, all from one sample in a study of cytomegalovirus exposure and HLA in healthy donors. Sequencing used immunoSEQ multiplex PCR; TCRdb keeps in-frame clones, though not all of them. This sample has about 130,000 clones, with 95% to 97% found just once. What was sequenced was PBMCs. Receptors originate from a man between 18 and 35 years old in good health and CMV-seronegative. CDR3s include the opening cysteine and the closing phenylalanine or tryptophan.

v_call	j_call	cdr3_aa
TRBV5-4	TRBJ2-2	CASQTRLGAGELFF
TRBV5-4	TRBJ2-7	CASSFQGGEQYF
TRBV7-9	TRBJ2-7	CASSSPLGLAGTYEQYF
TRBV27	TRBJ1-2	CASSFGTGANYTF
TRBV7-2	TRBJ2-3	CASSTYRLAGGDTQYF
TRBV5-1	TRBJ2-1	CASSTTSGGTNEQFF
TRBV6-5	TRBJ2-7	CASSQTTGIHEQYF
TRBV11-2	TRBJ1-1	CASSRHRDTEAFF
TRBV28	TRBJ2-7	CASSAGTGVEEQYF
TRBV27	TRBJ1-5	CASRIGQLSNQPQHF
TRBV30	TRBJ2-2	CAWGLGGSGELFF
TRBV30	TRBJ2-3	CAWSVRLGADTQYF
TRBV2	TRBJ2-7	CASKTTSGSSYEQYF
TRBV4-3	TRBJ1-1	CASSRQVNTEAFF
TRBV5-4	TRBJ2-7	CASTPGTGLYEQYF